The TCR beta chain under discussion was sequenced for a study of CD8 T cells in Susac syndrome. Overall study results and limits: The Susac syndrome CD4+ T cell repertoires displayed no clonal expansion.

On this clonotype: Its specificity is not known.

The authors reverse transcribed 0.5 to 1 ug RNA with random hexamers. MiXCR, run by TCRdb on the immunoSEQ multiplex PCR reads, gives a single entry per CDR3 protein. The sample consists of about 140,000 distinct CDR3 sequences, 85% to 95% of them appearing once. Sequenced material: CD4+ T cells from PBMCs. The sequence was obtained from a human donor with Susac syndrome.

In DNA form, the CDR3 reads TGTGCCAGTAGTATTCGTAGCGGGGGCTCCTACAATGAGCAGTTCTTC. This sequence encodes CASSIRSGGSYNEQFF. The rearrangement links TRBV19 to TRBJ2-1; 9 nucleotides agree with TRBD2. The CDR3 covers 16 residues. Trimming cost V 3 bases and J 0 bases; bases outside gene matches: 3. The germline V gene has CDR1 LNHDA and CDR2 SQIVND (reference sequence).